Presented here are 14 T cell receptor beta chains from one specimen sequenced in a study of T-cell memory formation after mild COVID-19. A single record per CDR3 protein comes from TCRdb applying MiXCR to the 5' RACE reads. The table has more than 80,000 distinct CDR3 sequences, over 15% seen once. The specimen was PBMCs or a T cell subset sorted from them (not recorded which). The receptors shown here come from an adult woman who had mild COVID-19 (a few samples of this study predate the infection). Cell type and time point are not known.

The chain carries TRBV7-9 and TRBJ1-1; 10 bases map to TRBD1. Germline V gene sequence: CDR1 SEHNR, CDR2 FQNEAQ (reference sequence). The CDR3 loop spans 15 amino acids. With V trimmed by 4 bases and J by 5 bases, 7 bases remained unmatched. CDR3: CASSSDRGGRTEAFF. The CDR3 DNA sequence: TGTGCCAGCAGCTCGGACAGGGGGGGGAGGACTGAAGCTTTCTTT.

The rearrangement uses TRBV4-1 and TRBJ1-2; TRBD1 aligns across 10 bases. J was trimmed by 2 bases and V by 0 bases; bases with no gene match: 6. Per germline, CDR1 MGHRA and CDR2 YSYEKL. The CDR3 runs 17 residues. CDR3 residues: CASSQEGGGQGNYGYTF. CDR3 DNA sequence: TGCGCCAGCAGCCAAGAAGGTGGGGGACAGGGGAACTATGGCTACACCTTC.

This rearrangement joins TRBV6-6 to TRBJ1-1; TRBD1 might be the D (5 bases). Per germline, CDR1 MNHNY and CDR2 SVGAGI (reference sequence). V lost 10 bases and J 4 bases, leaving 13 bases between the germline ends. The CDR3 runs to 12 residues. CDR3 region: CATWAGRTEAFF. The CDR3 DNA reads TGTGCCACCTGGGCAGGGCGCACTGAAGCTTTCTTT.

The DNA of the CDR3 is TGTGCCAGCAGCCACACATTGACGACTAGCGGGACCTACGAGCAGTACTTC. It yields the protein CASSHTLTTSGTYEQYF. The chain carries TRBV4-2 and TRBJ2-7, with 11 bases lining up with TRBD2. The trim removed 3 bases at V and 2 bases at J, leaving 9 bases unmatched. The CDR3 is 17 amino acids. From germline, CDR1 is LGHNA and CDR2 YNFKEQ.

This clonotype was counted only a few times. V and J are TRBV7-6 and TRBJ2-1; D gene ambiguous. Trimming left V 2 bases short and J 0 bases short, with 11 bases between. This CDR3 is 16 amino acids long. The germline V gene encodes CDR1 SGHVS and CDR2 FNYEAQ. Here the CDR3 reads CASSLYGVSSYNEQFF. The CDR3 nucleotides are TGTGCCAGCAGCTTATATGGGGTTAGCTCCTACAATGAGCAGTTCTTC.

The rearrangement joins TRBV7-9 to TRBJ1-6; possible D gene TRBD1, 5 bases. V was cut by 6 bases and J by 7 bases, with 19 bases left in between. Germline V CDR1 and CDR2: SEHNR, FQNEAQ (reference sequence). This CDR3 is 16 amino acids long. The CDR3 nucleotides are TGTGCCAGCAGTCAACAACCGGGACCGGACAATTCACCCCTCCACTTT. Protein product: CASSQQPGPDNSPLHF. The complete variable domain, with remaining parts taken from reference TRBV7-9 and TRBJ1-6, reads DTGVSQNPRHKITKRGQNVTFRCDPISEHNRLYWYRQTLGQGPEFLTYFQNEAQLEKSRLLSDRFSAERPKGSFSTLEIQRTEQGDSAMYLCASSQQPGPDNSPLHFGNGTRLTVT.

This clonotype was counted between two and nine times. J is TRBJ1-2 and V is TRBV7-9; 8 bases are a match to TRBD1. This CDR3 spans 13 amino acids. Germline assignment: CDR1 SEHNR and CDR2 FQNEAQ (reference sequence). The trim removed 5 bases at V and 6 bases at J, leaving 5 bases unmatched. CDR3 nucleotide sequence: TGTGCCAGCAGCGCAGGGGGCGCGGATGGCTACACCTTC. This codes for CASSAGGADGYTF.

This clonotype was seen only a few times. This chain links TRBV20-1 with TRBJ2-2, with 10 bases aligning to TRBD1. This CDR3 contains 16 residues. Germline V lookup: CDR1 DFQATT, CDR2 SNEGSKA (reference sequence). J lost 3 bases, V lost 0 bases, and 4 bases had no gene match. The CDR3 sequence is CSARDHGTGDTGELFF. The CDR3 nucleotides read TGCAGTGCTAGAGATCACGGGACAGGGGACACCGGGGAGCTGTTTTTT.

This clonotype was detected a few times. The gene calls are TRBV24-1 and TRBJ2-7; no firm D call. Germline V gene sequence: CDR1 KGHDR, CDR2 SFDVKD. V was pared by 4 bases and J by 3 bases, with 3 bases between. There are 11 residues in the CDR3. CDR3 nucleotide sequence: TGTGCCACCAGTGAGGGCTACGAGCAGTACTTC. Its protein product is CATSEGYEQYF.

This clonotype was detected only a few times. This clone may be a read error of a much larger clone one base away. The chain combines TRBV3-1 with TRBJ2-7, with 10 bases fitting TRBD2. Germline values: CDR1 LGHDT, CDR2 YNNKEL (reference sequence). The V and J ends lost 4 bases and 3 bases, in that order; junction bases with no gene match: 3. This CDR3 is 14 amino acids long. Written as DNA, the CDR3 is TGTGCCAGCAGCCGTCTAGCGGGAGACTACGAGCAGTACTTC. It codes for CASSRLAGDYEQYF.

The CDR3 protein is CASSLTSVEAFF. As DNA, the CDR3 is TGTGCCAGCAGTTTAACGTCTGTTGAAGCTTTCTTT. J is TRBJ1-1 and V is TRBV12-3 or TRBV12-4; D remains ambiguous. The V end was cut by 2 bases, the J end by 7 bases, with 8 bases between. There are 12 residues in the CDR3.

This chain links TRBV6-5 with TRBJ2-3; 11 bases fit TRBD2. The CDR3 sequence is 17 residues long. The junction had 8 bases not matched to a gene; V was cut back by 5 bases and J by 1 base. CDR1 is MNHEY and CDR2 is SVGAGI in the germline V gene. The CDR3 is CASSATTSGRGTDTQYF. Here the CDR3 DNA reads TGTGCCAGCAGTGCTACAACTAGCGGGAGAGGCACAGATACGCAGTATTTT.

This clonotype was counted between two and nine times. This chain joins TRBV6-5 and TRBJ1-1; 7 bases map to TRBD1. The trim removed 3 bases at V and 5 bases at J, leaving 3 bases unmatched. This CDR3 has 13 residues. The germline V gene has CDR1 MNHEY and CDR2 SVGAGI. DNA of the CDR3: TGTGCCAGCAGTTATCAGGGGGTGACTGAAGCTTTCTTT. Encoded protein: CASSYQGVTEAFF.

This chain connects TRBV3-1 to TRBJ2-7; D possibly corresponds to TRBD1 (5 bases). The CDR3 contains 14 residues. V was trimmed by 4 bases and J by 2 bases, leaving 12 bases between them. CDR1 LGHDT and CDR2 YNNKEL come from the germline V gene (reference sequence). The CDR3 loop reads CASSPSGNTYEQYF. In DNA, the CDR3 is TGTGCCAGCAGCCCCTCAGGGAATACCTACGAGCAGTACTTC.